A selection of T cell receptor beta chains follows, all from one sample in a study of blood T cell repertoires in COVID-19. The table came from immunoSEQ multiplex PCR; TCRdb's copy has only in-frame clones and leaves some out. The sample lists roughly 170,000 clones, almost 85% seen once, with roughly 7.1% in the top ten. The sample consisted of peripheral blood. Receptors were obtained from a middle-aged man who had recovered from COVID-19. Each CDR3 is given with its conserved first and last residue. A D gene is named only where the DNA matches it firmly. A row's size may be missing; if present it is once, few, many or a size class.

TGTGCCAGCACCAGGGGAGGGACTGAAGCTTTCTTT,CASTRGGTEAFF,TRBV12-3/TRBV12-4,-,TRBJ1-1,-
TGTGCCAGCAGCTTAAGGATTTACACGGGGTATGAGCAGTTCTTC,CASSLRIYTGYEQFF,TRBV7-2,-,TRBJ2-1,-
TGTGCCACCAGCAGAGATCGGGGGGCGTCCAATGGCTACACCTTC,CATSRDRGASNGYTF,TRBV15,-,TRBJ1-2,-
TGTGCCAGCAGCTTGAGGGGTTTCTACGGTCACACCGGGGAGCTGTTTTTT,CASSLRGFYGHTGELFF,TRBV5-6,-,TRBJ2-2,-
TGTGCCAGCAGCCAGGCGGGGGGTCTGGTTTACGAGCAGTACTTC,CASSQAGGLVYEQYF,TRBV4-2,TRBD2,TRBJ2-7,-
TGTGCCAGCAGCCCCGGGACTAGCGGGAGGTACGAGCAGTACTTC,CASSPGTSGRYEQYF,TRBV11-3,TRBD2,TRBJ2-7,-
TGTGCCAGCAGCTCCGTCCAAGAGACCCAGTACTTC,CASSSVQETQYF,TRBV7-2,-,TRBJ2-5,-
TGTGCCAGCAGCTTAGGGTCTATCGATTACGAGCAGTACTTC,CASSLGSIDYEQYF,TRBV7-2,-,TRBJ2-7,-
TGTGCTAGTGCCCGGACTAGCTCAGGCGAGCAGTACTTC,CASARTSSGEQYF,TRBV12-5,TRBD2,TRBJ2-7,-
TGTGCCAGCTCACTACAGAACTCTGGGGCCAACGTCCTGACTTTC,CASSLQNSGANVLTF,TRBV18,-,TRBJ2-6,-
TGTGCCAGCAGCTTAAACGACTTTCAAGAGACCCAGTACTTC,CASSLNDFQETQYF,TRBV7-2,-,TRBJ2-5,-
TGTGCCAGCAGTTCAGCGGTAATCATCTACAATGAGCAGTTCTTC,CASSSAVIIYNEQFF,TRBV6-2/TRBV6-3,-,TRBJ2-1,-
TGCGCCAGCAGCTTCCAGGGCCTATCCAATGAGCAGTTCTTC,CASSFQGLSNEQFF,TRBV5-1,-,TRBJ2-1,-
TGTGCCAGCAGCAAAGAAGCGGGAGGGCCCACAGATACGCAGTATTTT,CASSKEAGGPTDTQYF,TRBV3-1/TRBV3-2,TRBD2,TRBJ2-3,-
TGCAGCGTCGAAAGGGGGACCACGTACAATGAGCAGTTCTTC,CSVERGTTYNEQFF,TRBV29-1,-,TRBJ2-1,-
TGTGCCAGCAGTTCAGGGTACGGCGAGCAGTACTTC,CASSSGYGEQYF,TRBV12-3/TRBV12-4,-,TRBJ2-7,-
TGTGCCAGCAGCCCAACCAGCCCACTAGCGGGAGAGACCCAGTACTTC,CASSPTSPLAGETQYF,TRBV7-2,TRBD2,TRBJ2-5,-
TGTGCCAGCTCACCTTCCAAGGGGCGCTCCTACGAGCAGTACTTC,CASSPSKGRSYEQYF,TRBV18,-,TRBJ2-7,-
TGTGCCAGCAGCCTAACGCTTGCGAACACTGAAGCTTTCTTT,CASSLTLANTEAFF,TRBV7-9,-,TRBJ1-1,-
TGTGCCAGCAGTCCCCGGGACAGGGAACACGAGCAGTACTTC,CASSPRDREHEQYF,TRBV5-4,TRBD1,TRBJ2-7,-
TGCGCCAGCAGCCAGAGCCCCCAAGGGGGAGCCCAAGAGACCCAGTACTTC,CASSQSPQGGAQETQYF,TRBV4-1,-,TRBJ2-5,once
TGTGCCAGTAGTATAGATCTCTCTAGCGAGACCCAGTACTTC,CASSIDLSSETQYF,TRBV19,-,TRBJ2-5,-
TGTGCCAGCAGTTACCGGACAGGGTTCACAGATACGCAGTATTTT,CASSYRTGFTDTQYF,TRBV6-2/TRBV6-3,TRBD1,TRBJ2-3,-
TGTGCCAGCAAGACTGTCTCGGTCCCTTTGAGTCGCGAGCAGTACTTC,CASKTVSVPLSREQYF,TRBV7-8,-,TRBJ2-7,once
TGTGCCAGCAGCTTAGTGTTAGCGGGACTCACAGATACGCAGTATTTT,CASSLVLAGLTDTQYF,TRBV7-8,TRBD2,TRBJ2-3,-
TGTGCCAGCAGCGTAGAGCAGGGCACCACTGAAGCTTTCTTT,CASSVEQGTTEAFF,TRBV9,-,TRBJ1-1,-
TGTGCCAGCAGGCCCGGGACAGTCTCTAATCAGCCCCAGCATTTT,CASRPGTVSNQPQHF,TRBV27,TRBD1,TRBJ1-5,-
TGTGCCTCGTCTAGCGGGAGCTACGAGCAGTACTTC,CASSSGSYEQYF,TRBV24-1,TRBD2,TRBJ2-7,-
TGTGCCAGCGGCCGGACTAGCGGAACAGATACGCAGTATTTT,CASGRTSGTDTQYF,TRBV9,TRBD2,TRBJ2-3,-
TGTGCCAGCAGCTTAGTTTTCGGTTCTAATGAAAAACTGTTTTTT,CASSLVFGSNEKLFF,TRBV7-2,-,TRBJ1-4,-
TGTGCCAGCAGCTTTTCGTCACTCAGGGGGTACAATGAGCAGTTCTTC,CASSFSSLRGYNEQFF,TRBV5-4,TRBD1,TRBJ2-1,-
TGTGCCAGTAGCAGACAGAACGGTGATGAGCAGTTCTTC,CASSRQNGDEQFF,TRBV19,-,TRBJ2-1,-
TGTGCCAGCAGTTGGGGACAGAATAATGAAAAACTGTTTTTT,CASSWGQNNEKLFF,TRBV28,TRBD1,TRBJ1-4,-
TGTGCCAGCAGCCCTAGATCTCCTTATAGCGGGACTGAGCAGTTCTTC,CASSPRSPYSGTEQFF,TRBV27,TRBD2,TRBJ2-1,-
TGTGCCAGCAGCTTAGAAGAGGGTTTGAACACTGAAGCTTTCTTT,CASSLEEGLNTEAFF,TRBV11-2,-,TRBJ1-1,few
TGTGCCAGCAGCTTGCAAGCTGCCCGCACAGATACGCAGTATTTT,CASSLQAARTDTQYF,TRBV7-2,-,TRBJ2-3,-
TGCAGCGTTGACACACAAGAGACCCAGTACTTC,CSVDTQETQYF,TRBV29-1,-,TRBJ2-5,-
TGTGCCAGCAGTTACACCGCTAGCGGTCAAGAGACCCAGTACTTC,CASSYTASGQETQYF,TRBV6-2/TRBV6-3,TRBD2,TRBJ2-5,-
TGTGCCAGTAGACTGAGCTCTGGGGCCAACGTCCTGACTTTC,CASRLSSGANVLTF,TRBV19,-,TRBJ2-6,-
TGTGCCAGCAGCAAAGAAGTTGCAGGACCGGGAGGGCAGTACTTC,CASSKEVAGPGGQYF,TRBV21-1,-,TRBJ2-7,-
TGTGCCAGCAGTCCCGCGGGTGGAACCTACGAGCAGTACTTC,CASSPAGGTYEQYF,TRBV11-2,-,TRBJ2-7,-
TGCGCCAGCAGCTTAAGATGGACTAGCGGGATCTCCTATGAGCAGTTCTTC,CASSLRWTSGISYEQFF,TRBV5-1,TRBD2,TRBJ2-1,-
TGTGCCAGTAGTATAGGGACAGGTACCTACGAGCAGTACTTC,CASSIGTGTYEQYF,TRBV19,TRBD1,TRBJ2-7,-
TGTGCCAGCAACGAGGGGGAGCGAGGCGGTTTCGAGTCTGGGGCCAACGTCCTGACTTTC,CASNEGERGGFESGANVLTF,TRBV2,-,TRBJ2-6,-
TGTGCCAGCGGAATTCCCGGACAGACCTATGGCTACACCTTC,CASGIPGQTYGYTF,TRBV28,-,TRBJ1-2,-
TGTGCCAGCAGCTCCCCGGACAGGGCGAGAGGCACTGAAGCTTTCTTT,CASSSPDRARGTEAFF,TRBV5-6,TRBD1,TRBJ1-1,once
TGTGCAAGTAAGGAGGGGCCCGGGGACATTCAGTACTTC,CASKEGPGDIQYF,TRBV19,-,TRBJ2-4,-
TGTGCCAGCAGCCAACCCGGGACAGAATACGAGCAGTACTTC,CASSQPGTEYEQYF,TRBV7-2,TRBD1,TRBJ2-7,-
TGTGCCAGCAGTCCCGTCCCAGTGAGCACAGATACGCAGTATTTT,CASSPVPVSTDTQYF,TRBV6-6,-,TRBJ2-3,-
TGTGCCAGCAGTTACTACAGGGCGAACACCGGGGAGCTGTTTTTT,CASSYYRANTGELFF,TRBV6-5,-,TRBJ2-2,few
TGTGCCAGCCAAAAGGAGGGGTTCCGGGAGCTGTTTTTT,CASQKEGFRELFF,TRBV11-3,-,TRBJ2-2,-
TGTGCCAGTAGTGTCTCCCCCGGGGCACCCCTCCACTTT,CASSVSPGAPLHF,TRBV19,-,TRBJ1-6,-
TGTGCCATCAGTGAGGCGGGGGAGGAAAACATTCAGTACTTC,CAISEAGEENIQYF,TRBV10-3,TRBD2,TRBJ2-4,-
TGTGCCAGCAGTTTCTCCCAGGGGAATCATGGCTACACCTTC,CASSFSQGNHGYTF,TRBV27,-,TRBJ1-2,once
TGTGCCAGCAGGACTAGCGGACGCCTTTACAATGAGCAGTTCTTC,CASRTSGRLYNEQFF,TRBV27,TRBD2,TRBJ2-1,-
TGTGCCAGCAGTCGTCCCAATGAGCAGTTCTTC,CASSRPNEQFF,TRBV12-3/TRBV12-4,-,TRBJ2-1,-
TGTGCCAGCAGTGAGAGGCATTACTATGGCTACACCTTC,CASSERHYYGYTF,TRBV2,-,TRBJ1-2,-
TGTGCCAGCAGCCGAGGACTAGCGGGAGAGGGGTACAATGAGCAGTTCTTC,CASSRGLAGEGYNEQFF,TRBV6-6,TRBD2,TRBJ2-1,-